This T cell receptor (beta chain) was profiled in a study of cytomegalovirus exposure and HLA in healthy donors. In the study overall: Among several hundred genotyped donors, around 82% fell in the Caucasian-associated ancestry cluster. Study-level results: For presence/absence analyses, sequencing depth was assumed to be roughly uniform across donors. Specific recognition of CMV antigens was confirmed in vitro for a few chains (all CMV-associated).

With V trimmed by 4 bases and J by 7 bases, 7 bases remained unmatched. CDR1 and CDR2 from the germline V gene are SGHNT and YYREEE (reference sequence). This CDR3 spans 14 amino acids. PCR primers comprised 60 Vbeta and 13 Jbeta primers. Sequencing used immunoSEQ multiplex PCR; TCRdb keeps in-frame clones, though not all of them. The sample includes 95,000 to 120,000 clones, about 64% of them seen just once. This clone appeared a few times. Its target is not known. This TCR was sampled from a man between 18 and 29 years old in good health and CMV-seropositive. The V call is TRBV5-4, the J call TRBJ2-5; 10 nucleotides line up with TRBD2. Sequenced material: PBMCs. The CDR3 DNA is TGTGCCAGCAGCGAGCGGGGGGGCGATTGGACCCAGTACTTC. This codes for CASSERGGDWTQYF.